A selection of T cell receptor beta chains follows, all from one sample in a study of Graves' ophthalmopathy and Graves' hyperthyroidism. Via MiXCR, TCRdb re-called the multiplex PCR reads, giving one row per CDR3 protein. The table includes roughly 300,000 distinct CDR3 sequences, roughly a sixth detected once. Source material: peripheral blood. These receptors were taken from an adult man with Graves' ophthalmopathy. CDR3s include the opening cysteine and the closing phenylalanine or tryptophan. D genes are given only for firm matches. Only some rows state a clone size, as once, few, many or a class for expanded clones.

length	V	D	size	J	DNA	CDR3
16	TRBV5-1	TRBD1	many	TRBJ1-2	TGCGCCAGCAGCCGTTGGAACAGACAGGGGGTTTATGGCTACACCTTC	CASSRWNRQGVYGYTF
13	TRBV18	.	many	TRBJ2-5	TGTGCCAGCTCACCCGGACGATCCGAGACCCAGTACTTC	CASSPGRSETQYF
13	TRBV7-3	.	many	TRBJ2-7	TGTGCCAGCAGCCCACCCAACTCCTACGAGCAGTACTTC	CASSPPNSYEQYF
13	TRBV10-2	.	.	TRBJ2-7	TGCGCCAGCAGTGCCGGCGGTACCTACGAGCAGTACTTC	CASSAGGTYEQYF
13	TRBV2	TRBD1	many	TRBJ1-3	TGTGCCAGCGGGACAGTCTCTGGAAACACCATATATTTT	CASGTVSGNTIYF
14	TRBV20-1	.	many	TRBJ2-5	TGCAGTGCTAGGGACTGGGTTTTGAGTGAGACCCAGTACTTC	CSARDWVLSETQYF
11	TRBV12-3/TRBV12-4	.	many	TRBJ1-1	TGTGCCAGCAGTTTTCTGGAAGAAGCTTTCTTT	CASSFLEEAFF
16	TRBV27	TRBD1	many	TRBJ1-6	TGTGCCAGCAGTCTCCCTCAGGGGGCCGGTAATTCACCCCTCCACTTT	CASSLPQGAGNSPLHF
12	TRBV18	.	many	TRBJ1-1	TGTGCCAGCTCACCACGGCGCACTGAAGCTTTCTTT	CASSPRRTEAFF
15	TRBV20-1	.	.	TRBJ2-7	TGCAGTGCTAGAGTCACCTTTCAGGGGACCTACGAGCAGTACTTC	CSARVTFQGTYEQYF
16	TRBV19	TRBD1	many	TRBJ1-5	TGTGCCAGTAGTAGTGCCGGGACAGGGGGTATACAGCCCCAGCATTTT	CASSSAGTGGIQPQHF
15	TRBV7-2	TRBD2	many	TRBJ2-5	TGTGCCAGCAGCTTAGCTGTAGCGGGGGGGGAGACCCAGTACTTC	CASSLAVAGGETQYF
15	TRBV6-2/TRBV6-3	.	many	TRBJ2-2	TGTGCCAGCAGTTATAACCAGGGAAGGCCCGGGGAGCTGTTTTTT	CASSYNQGRPGELFF
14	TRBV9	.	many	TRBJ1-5	TGTGCCAGCAGCGTAACAGGCTCACGGGGGCCCCAGCATTTT	CASSVTGSRGPQHF
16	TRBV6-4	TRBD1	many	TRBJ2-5	TGTGCCAGCAGTGATGACAGGGCTAGTCGTGGAGAGACCCAGTACTTC	CASSDDRASRGETQYF
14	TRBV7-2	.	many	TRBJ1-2	TGTGCCAGCAGGCTTACGGTCGCAGGGGCTGGCTACACCTTC	CASRLTVAGAGYTF
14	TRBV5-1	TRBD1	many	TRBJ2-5	TGCGCCAGCAGCCTGGGACAGCTCAGGGAGACCCAGTACTTC	CASSLGQLRETQYF
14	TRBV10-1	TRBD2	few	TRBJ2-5	TGCGCCAGCAGCGGTGGACTAGCGGTGGAGACCCAGTACTTC	CASSGGLAVETQYF
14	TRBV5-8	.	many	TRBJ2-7	TGTGCCAGCAGCTTGGGACCCAAACCCGACGAGCAGTACTTC	CASSLGPKPDEQYF
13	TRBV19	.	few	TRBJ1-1	TGTGCCAGTAGTAATTCCTGGAACACTGAAGCTTTCTTT	CASSNSWNTEAFF
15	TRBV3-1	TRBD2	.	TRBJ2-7	TGTGCCAGCAGCCAACGGGGCCCCTGGGGGGGCGAGCAGTACTTC	CASSQRGPWGGEQYF
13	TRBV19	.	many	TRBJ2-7	TGTGCCAGTACCGGACGGAGCTCCTACGAGCAGTACTTC	CASTGRSSYEQYF
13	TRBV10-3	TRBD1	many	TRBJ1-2	TGTGCCATCAGCCCTGACAGGGCGGGGGGCTACACCTTC	CAISPDRAGGYTF
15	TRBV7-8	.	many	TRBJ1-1	TGTGCCAGCAGCTCGCGGACCCTCATGAACACTGAAGCTTTCTTT	CASSSRTLMNTEAFF
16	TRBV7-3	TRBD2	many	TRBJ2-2	TGTGCCAGCAGAGTTAGCGGGGGGCGTTCGCCCGGGGAGCTGTTTTTT	CASRVSGGRSPGELFF
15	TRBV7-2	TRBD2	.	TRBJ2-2	TGTGCCAGCAGCTTAACTAGCGGGAGCGGCGGGGAGCTGTTTTTT	CASSLTSGSGGELFF
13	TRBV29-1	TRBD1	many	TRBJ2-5	TGCAGCGTTGATGAGACAGGGGCAGAGACCCAGTACTTC	CSVDETGAETQYF